Sequencing of this TCR beta chain was carried out in a study of control samples from healthy donors and cancer patients. Only in-frame clones appear in the TCRdb table, and some are missing; sequencing was by immunoSEQ multiplex PCR. Altogether roughly 120,000 clones are present, roughly 90% being singletons, with the ten largest covering 40%. Between the trimmed V and J ends, which lost 3 bases and 2 bases, there was a span of 8 bases. The CDR3 consists of 14 residues. The germline V gene has CDR1 SGHRS and CDR2 YFSETQ. The clonotype comes from a man in his fifties in good health. What was sequenced was blood. V gene TRBV5-1 combines with J gene TRBJ2-2; D is perhaps TRBD2 (5 bases). In DNA, the CDR3 is TGCGCCAGCAGCTGGACTTCTAACACCGGGGAGCTGTTTTTT. Protein sequence: CASSWTSNTGELFF.